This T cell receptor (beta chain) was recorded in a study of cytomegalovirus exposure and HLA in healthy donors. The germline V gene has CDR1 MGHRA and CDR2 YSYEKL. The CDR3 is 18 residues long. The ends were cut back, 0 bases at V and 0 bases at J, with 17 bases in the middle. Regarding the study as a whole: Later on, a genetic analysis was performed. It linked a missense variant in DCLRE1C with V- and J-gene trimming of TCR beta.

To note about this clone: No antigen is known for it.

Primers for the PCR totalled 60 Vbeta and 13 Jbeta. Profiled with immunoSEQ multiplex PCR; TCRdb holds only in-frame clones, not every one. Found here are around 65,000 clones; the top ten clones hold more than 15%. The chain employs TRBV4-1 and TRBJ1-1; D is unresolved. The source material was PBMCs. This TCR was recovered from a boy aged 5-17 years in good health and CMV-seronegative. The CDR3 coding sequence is TGCGCCAGCAGCCAAGATTTGAGCAGAGGCTACATGAACACTGAAGCTTTCTTT. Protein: CASSQDLSRGYMNTEAFF.